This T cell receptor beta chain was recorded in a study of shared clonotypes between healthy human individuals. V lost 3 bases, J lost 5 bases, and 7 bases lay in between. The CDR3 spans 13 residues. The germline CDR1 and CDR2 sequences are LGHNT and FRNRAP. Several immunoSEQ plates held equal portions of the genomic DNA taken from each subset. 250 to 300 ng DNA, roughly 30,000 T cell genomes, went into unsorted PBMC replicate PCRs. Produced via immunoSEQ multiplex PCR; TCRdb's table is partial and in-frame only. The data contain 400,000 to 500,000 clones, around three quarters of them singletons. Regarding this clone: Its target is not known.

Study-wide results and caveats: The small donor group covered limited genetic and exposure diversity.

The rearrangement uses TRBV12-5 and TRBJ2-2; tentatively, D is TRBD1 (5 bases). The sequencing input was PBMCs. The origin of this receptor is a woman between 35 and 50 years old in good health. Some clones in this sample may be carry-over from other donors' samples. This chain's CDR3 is CASGLGQTGELFF. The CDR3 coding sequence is TGTGCTAGTGGTTTAGGACAAACCGGGGAGCTGTTTTTT.